This TCR beta chain was found in a study of blood T cell repertoires in COVID-19. In the original workflow: Nucleated cell counts were estimated from reference gene primer amplification. Libraries were prepared by immunoSEQ multiplex PCR; TCRdb keeps only in-frame clonotypes and omits some of them. The DNA gave D and trimming, while V, J and clone size come from that table. The sample includes some 130,000 clones, around 73% of them seen just once. Germline V lookup: CDR1 MDHEN, CDR2 SYDVKM. The CDR3 spans 11 residues. Deletions cut 5 bases from V and 8 bases from J, with 7 bases between. The clonotype comes from a man between 60 and 70 years old who had recovered from COVID-19. The chain joins TRBV28 to TRBJ1-3, with D possibly matching TRBD1 (5 bases). The source material was peripheral blood. CDR3 sequence: CASSDRYTIYF. The DNA of the CDR3 is TGTGCCAGCAGTGACAGATACACCATATATTTT.